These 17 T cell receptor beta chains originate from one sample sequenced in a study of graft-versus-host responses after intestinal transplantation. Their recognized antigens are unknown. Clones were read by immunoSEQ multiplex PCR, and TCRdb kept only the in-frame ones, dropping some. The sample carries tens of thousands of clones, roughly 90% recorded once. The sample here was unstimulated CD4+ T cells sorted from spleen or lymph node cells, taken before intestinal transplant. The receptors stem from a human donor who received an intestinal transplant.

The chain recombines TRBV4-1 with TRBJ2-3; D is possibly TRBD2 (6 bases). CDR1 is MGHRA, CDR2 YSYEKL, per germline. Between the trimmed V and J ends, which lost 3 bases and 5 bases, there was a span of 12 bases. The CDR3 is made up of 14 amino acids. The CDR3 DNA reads TGCGCCAGCAGCCAGGGACTCCGGGAAGATACGCAGTATTTT. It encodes CASSQGLREDTQYF.

CDR3 residues: CASSEFGTVKAFF. In DNA form, the CDR3 reads TGTGCCAGCAGTGAGTTTGGAACAGTGAAAGCTTTCTTT. The chain carries TRBV25-1 and TRBJ1-1; D is unclear. Germline lookup yields CDR1 MGHDK and CDR2 SYGVNS. The CDR3 is made up of 13 amino acids. The ends were cut back, 3 bases at V and 9 bases at J, with 14 bases in the middle.

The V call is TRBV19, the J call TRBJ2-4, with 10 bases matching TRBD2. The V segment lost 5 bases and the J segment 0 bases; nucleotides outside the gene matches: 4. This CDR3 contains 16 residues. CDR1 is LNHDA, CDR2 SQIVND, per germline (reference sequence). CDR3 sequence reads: CASSLTSGVAKNIQYF. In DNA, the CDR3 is TGTGCCAGTAGTCTAACTAGCGGGGTAGCCAAAAACATTCAGTACTTC.

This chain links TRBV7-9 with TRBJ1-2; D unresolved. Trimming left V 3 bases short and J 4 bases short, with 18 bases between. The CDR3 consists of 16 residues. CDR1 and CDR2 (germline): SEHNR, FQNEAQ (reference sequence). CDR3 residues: CASSFPPPGSGYGYTF. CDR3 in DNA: TGTGCCAGCAGCTTTCCCCCCCCCGGGTCTGGCTATGGCTACACCTTC.

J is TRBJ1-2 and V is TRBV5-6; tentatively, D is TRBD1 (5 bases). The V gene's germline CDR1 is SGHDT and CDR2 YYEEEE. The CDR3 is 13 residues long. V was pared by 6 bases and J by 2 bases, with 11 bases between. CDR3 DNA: TGTGCCAGCAACATTGGGGCAAACTATGGCTACACCTTC. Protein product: CASNIGANYGYTF.

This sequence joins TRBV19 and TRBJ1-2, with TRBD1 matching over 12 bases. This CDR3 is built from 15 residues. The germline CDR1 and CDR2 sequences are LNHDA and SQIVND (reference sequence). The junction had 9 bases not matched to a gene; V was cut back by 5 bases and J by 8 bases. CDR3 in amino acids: CASSPSGQGAGGYTF. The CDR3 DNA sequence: TGTGCCAGTAGTCCCTCGGGACAGGGGGCTGGAGGCTACACCTTC.

This CDR3 is CASGHDISDSPLHF. CDR3 in DNA: TGTGCTAGTGGACATGACATTTCCGATTCACCCCTCCACTTT. The chain links TRBV12-5 to TRBJ1-6; D remains ambiguous. Per the germline V gene, CDR1 is LGHNT and CDR2 is FRNRAP. The CDR3 extends over 14 amino acids. The V end was cut by 6 bases, the J end by 8 bases, with 14 bases between.

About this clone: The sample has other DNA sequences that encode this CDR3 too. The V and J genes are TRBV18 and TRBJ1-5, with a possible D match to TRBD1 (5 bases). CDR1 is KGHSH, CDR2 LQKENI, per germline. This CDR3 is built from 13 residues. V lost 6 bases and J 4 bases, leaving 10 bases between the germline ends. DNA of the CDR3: TGTGCCAGCTCCCCTGACAGTAATCAGCCCCAGCATTTT. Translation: CASSPDSNQPQHF.

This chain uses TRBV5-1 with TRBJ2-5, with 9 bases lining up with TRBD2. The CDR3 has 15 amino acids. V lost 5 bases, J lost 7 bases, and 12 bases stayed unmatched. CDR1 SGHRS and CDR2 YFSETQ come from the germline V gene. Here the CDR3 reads CASRGRVAGEMTQYF. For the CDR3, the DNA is TGCGCCAGCAGAGGACGGGTAGCGGGGGAAATGACCCAGTACTTC.

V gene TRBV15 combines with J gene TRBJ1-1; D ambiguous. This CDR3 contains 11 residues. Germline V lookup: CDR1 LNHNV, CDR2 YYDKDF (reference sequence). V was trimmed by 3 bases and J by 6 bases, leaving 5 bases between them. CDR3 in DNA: TGTGCCACCAGCAGGCGGTCTGAAGCTTTCTTT. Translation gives CATSRRSEAFF.

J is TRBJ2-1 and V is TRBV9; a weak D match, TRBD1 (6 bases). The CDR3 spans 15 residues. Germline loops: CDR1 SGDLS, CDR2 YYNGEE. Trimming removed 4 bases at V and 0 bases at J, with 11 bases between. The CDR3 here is CASSLTGSSYNEQFF. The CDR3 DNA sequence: TGTGCCAGCAGCCTAACAGGGAGCTCCTACAATGAGCAGTTCTTC.

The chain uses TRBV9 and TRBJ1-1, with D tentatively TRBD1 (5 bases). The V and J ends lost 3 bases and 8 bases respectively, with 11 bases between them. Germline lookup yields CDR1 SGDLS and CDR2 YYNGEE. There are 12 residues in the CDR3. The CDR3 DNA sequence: TGTGCCAGCAGCGCCTCAGGGCGGGAAGCTTTCTTT. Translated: CASSASGREAFF.

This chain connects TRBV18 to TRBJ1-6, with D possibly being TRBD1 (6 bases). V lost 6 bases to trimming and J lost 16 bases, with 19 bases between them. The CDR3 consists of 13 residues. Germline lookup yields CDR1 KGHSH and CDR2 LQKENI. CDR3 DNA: TGTGCCAGCTCTCTCAACCATCGACAGGCTCTCCACTTT. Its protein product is CASSLNHRQALHF. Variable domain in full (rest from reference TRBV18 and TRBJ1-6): NAGVMQNPRHLVRRRGQEARLRCSPMKGHSHVYWYRQLPEEGLKFMVYLQKENIIDESGMPKERFSAEFPKEGPSILRIQQVVRGDSAAYFCASSLNHRQALHFGNGTRLTVT.

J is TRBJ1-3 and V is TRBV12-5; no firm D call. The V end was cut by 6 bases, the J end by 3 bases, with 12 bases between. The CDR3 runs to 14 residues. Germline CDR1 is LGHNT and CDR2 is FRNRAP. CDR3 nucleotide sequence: TGTGCTAGTGGCCCCAAGGAGCTTGGAAACACCATATATTTT. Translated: CASGPKELGNTIYF.

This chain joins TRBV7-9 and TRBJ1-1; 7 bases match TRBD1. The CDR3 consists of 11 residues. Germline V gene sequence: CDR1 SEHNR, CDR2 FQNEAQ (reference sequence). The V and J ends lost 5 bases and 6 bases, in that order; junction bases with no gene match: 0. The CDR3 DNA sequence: TGTGCCAGCAGCACAGGGGCTGAAGCTTTCTTT. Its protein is CASSTGAEAFF. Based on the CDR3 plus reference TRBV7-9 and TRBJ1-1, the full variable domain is DTGVSQNPRHKITKRGQNVTFRCDPISEHNRLYWYRQTLGQGPEFLTYFQNEAQLEKSRLLSDRFSAERPKGSFSTLEIQRTEQGDSAMYLCASSTGAEAFFGQGTRLTVV.

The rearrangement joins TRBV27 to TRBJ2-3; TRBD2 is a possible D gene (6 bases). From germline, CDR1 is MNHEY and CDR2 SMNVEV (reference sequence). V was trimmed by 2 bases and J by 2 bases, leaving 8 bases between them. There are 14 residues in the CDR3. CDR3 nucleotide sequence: TGTGCCAGCAGTTTAAGCGGGCCCACAGATACGCAGTATTTT. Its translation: CASSLSGPTDTQYF.

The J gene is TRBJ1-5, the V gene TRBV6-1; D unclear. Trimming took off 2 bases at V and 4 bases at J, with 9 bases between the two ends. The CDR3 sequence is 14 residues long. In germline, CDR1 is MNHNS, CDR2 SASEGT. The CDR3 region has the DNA TGTGCCAGCAGTGAATGGGGAGGGAATCAGCCCCAGCATTTT. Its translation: CASSEWGGNQPQHF.